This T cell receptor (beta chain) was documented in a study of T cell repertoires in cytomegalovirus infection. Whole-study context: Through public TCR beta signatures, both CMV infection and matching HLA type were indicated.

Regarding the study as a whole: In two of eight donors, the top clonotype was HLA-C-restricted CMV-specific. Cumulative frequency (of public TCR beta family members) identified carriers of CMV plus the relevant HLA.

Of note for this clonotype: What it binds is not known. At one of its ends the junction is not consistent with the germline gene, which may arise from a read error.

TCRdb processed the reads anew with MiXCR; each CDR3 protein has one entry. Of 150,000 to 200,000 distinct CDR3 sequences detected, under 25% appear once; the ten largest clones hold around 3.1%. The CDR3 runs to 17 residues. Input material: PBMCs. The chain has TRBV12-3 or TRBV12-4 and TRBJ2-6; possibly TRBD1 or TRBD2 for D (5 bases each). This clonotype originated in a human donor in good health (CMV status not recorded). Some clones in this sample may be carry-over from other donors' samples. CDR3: CASSLLIRVSGANVPTF. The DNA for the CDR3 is TGTGCCAGCAGTTTACTCATACGGGTCTCCGGGGCCAACGTCCCGACTTTC.